The sequence of this T cell receptor beta chain was determined in a study of early T cells in non-severe SARS-CoV-2 infection listed by TCRdb under 2021. Notes on the research overall: TCR sequencing used bulk RNA from unsorted whole blood, so alpha and beta chains could not be paired. On the study overall, not on this receptor specifically: VDJdb matching was skewed toward anti-spike CD8 responses, so virus-specific expansions were likely underestimated and private and CD4 specificities were missed.

This clonotype was found a few times. Its antigen is still unknown. The input lacks base qualities; no much larger clone sits a single base away. As encoded in the germline V gene, CDR1 is SGHNT while CDR2 is YENEEA. From cysteine to phenylalanine, the CDR3 is 13 amino acids long. Of all the DNA, just the CDR3 is kept, 39 bases in frame from base 1. From V the trimming removes 1 base and from J it removes 11 bases, while the gene matches leave 5 bases of the junction unaccounted for. This was a case-control study nested in a cohort of healthcare workers in London, UK, who had nasopharyngeal swab PCR tests and blood samples taken every week. Healthcare workers were recruited during the week of the UK lockdown, between 23 and 31 March 2020, and followed weekly for up to about 15 weeks. The protocol used for the library was 5' RACE. The sequencer was a NextSeq 500. Unique molecular identifiers were attached to individual cDNA molecules in the TCR library protocol so that sequencing error and PCR bias could be corrected. TCR alpha and beta chains were both sequenced, and the abundances of alpha and beta sequences in each sample were closely correlated with each other. The original pipeline was this. Decombinator V4 was used to annotate the V gene, J gene and CDR3 of the TCR sequences. Expanded TCRs were defined as changing significantly between any two time points under a Poisson model with p below 0.0001. TCR abundances were normalised to the total number of TCRs sequenced in each sample and reported as counts per million. TRAV1-2 paired with TRAJ12, TRAJ20 or TRAJ33 defined MAIT TCRs, while TRAV10 paired with TRAJ18 defined iNKT TCRs. VDJdb, accessed on 1 November 2021, was searched for TCRs annotated for CMV, EBV and SARS-CoV-2, and TCRs annotated for more than one antigen were excluded. In TCRdb, the public reads were trimmed at Q25 with fastp and aligned with MiXCR, with productive beta chains retained. For every CDR3 protein sequence, its rows merge into one entry that carries the most common genes and DNA. The V and J calls come from TCRdb's annotation, not from the publication. The sample table contains 35,000 to 40,000 distinct CDR3 sequences; only one count was recorded for approximately 5% of them. Roughly 25% of the sample comes from the top ten.

Here the chain combines TRBV11-3 and TRBJ1-1, and TRBD1 matches 9 of the central bases. The sample consisted of whole blood. This receptor was obtained from an adult who was a healthcare worker with PCR-confirmed SARS-CoV-2 infection or an uninfected control (not recorded which). CDR3 protein: CASSLAQTGGAFF. The DNA is as follows: TGTGCCAGCAGCTTAGCCCAGACAGGGGGGGCTTTCTTT.